The 24 T cell receptor beta chains reported below all come from one sample, sequenced in a study of shared clonotypes between healthy human individuals. The method was immunoSEQ multiplex PCR; TCRdb's version includes in-frame clones alone and lacks a portion of them. The profile shows more than 500,000 clones, 90% to 95% of them singletons. Naive CD8 populations comprised CD45RO-negative cells positively selected for CCR7, excluding terminally differentiated effector memory CD45RA+ cells. Sequencing was performed on naive CD8+ T cells sorted from blood. The receptors were sampled from a woman aged 25 to 39 in good health.

The chain links TRBV11-2 to TRBJ2-7; D gene unclear. Germline V lookup: CDR1 SGHAT, CDR2 FQNNGV. Trimming removed 0 bases at V and 3 bases at J, with 15 bases between. CDR3 size: 16 residues. DNA of the CDR3: TGTGCCAGCAGCTTAGAGGAGTTCGGCCCCGGCTACGAGCAGTACTTC. Protein sequence: CASSLEEFGPGYEQYF.

The V call is TRBV6-4, the J call TRBJ1-1; D is undetermined. The CDR3 extends over 15 amino acids. Germline V gene data show CDR1 as MRHNA and CDR2 as SNTAGT. Trimming removed 3 bases at V and 0 bases at J, with 11 bases between. CDR3 in amino acids: CASSESHTMNTEAFF. The CDR3 DNA follows: TGTGCCAGCAGTGAATCGCACACTATGAACACTGAAGCTTTCTTT.

The CDR3, as DNA: TGTGCCAGCAGAGAGGGACGTAATGAAAAACTGTTTTTT. It specifies CASREGRNEKLFF. The rearrangement joins TRBV2 to TRBJ1-4, with D possibly TRBD1 on 5 matching bases. Germline V CDR1 and CDR2: SNHLY, FYNNEI. This CDR3 region has 13 residues. V dropped 6 bases and J dropped 4 bases, with 9 bases sitting between them.

This clone was seen once. The chain uses TRBV19 and TRBJ2-1; 9 bases match TRBD2. The germline CDR1 and CDR2 sequences are LNHDA and SQIVND (reference sequence). V dropped 0 bases and J dropped 5; count of bases not matched to a gene: 8. This CDR3 is 17 amino acids long. The CDR3 sequence is CASSIEAQREEDNEQFF. DNA of the CDR3: TGTGCCAGTAGTATAGAGGCACAGCGGGAGGAAGACAATGAGCAGTTCTTC.

This chain connects TRBV5-5 to TRBJ2-7, with TRBD1 matching over 8 bases. The CDR3 contains 14 residues. Trimming removed 4 bases from V and 1 base from J; junction bases left unmatched: 4. Germline V gene sequence: CDR1 SGHKS, CDR2 YYEKEE (reference sequence). For the CDR3, the DNA is TGTGCCAGCAGCGCTGGGACAGGTTCCTACGAGCAGTACTTC. This sequence encodes CASSAGTGSYEQYF.

V and J are TRBV2 and TRBJ1-2, with 7 nucleotides matching TRBD1. Germline V gives CDR1 SNHLY, CDR2 FYNNEI. The CDR3 runs to 16 residues. Trimming cost V 0 bases and J 4 bases; bases outside gene matches: 8. The CDR3 DNA reads as TGTGCCAGCAGTGAAGCGCTTAGGGGGCTTGTCTATGGCTACACCTTC. This codes for CASSEALRGLVYGYTF.

V and J are TRBV28 and TRBJ1-1; unclear D gene. The V end was cut by 2 bases, the J end by 4 bases, with 14 bases between. Germline CDR1 MDHEN, CDR2 SYDVKM. The CDR3 is made up of 15 amino acids. Here the CDR3 DNA reads TGTGCCAGCAGTTTACCGCCAGGTGGTGGCACTGAAGCTTTCTTT. It translates to CASSLPPGGGTEAFF.

The chain combines TRBV7-9 with TRBJ2-3; 7 positions agree with TRBD1. The CDR3 has 18 residues. After removal of 5 bases from V and 2 bases from J, the junction contained 16 bases not matched to a gene. Germline V gives CDR1 SEHNR, CDR2 FQNEAQ (reference sequence). The CDR3 protein is CASSLTFTRDRDTDTQYF. In nucleotides, the CDR3 is TGTGCCAGCAGCCTTACCTTCACCCGGGACAGAGACACAGATACGCAGTATTTT.

The chain combines TRBV23-1 with TRBJ2-3; maybe TRBD1 (6 bases). TRBV23-1 is noted as an ORF with a role that remains uncertain. The CDR3 contains 16 residues. Between the trimmed V and J ends, which lost 3 bases and 3 bases, there was a span of 16 bases. The CDR3 loop is CASSQERGFLTDTQYF. The CDR3 region has the DNA TGCGCCAGCAGTCAGGAAAGGGGGTTTTTGACAGATACGCAGTATTTT.

The gene calls are TRBV7-2 and TRBJ1-5; D ambiguous. This CDR3 comprises 14 residues. Trimming removed 1 base at V and 3 bases at J, with 7 bases between. Germline CDR1 and CDR2: SGHTA and FQGNSA. The DNA of the CDR3 is TGTGCCAGCAGCTTAGGAGGGTACAATCAGCCCCAGCATTTT. Translating gives CASSLGGYNQPQHF.

The J gene is TRBJ2-2, the V gene TRBV29-1, with 10 bases that match TRBD2. The CDR3 runs to 16 residues. In germline, CDR1 is SQVTM, CDR2 ANQGSEA. With V trimmed by 7 bases and J by 4 bases, 12 bases remained unmatched. CDR3 DNA sequence: TGCAGCGCTCAACTAGCGGGATTACACGGCACCGGGGAGCTGTTTTTT. Translating it yields CSAQLAGLHGTGELFF.

CDR3 nucleotide sequence: TGTGCCAGCAGTTTATACCCCGGCGGGAGTGTGTACGAGCAGTACTTC. This gives the protein CASSLYPGGSVYEQYF. The J gene is TRBJ2-7, the V gene TRBV27; 7 nucleotides line up with TRBD2. Trimming took 1 base from V and 4 from J; bases not matched to a gene: 10. Germline CDR1 is MNHEY and CDR2 is SMNVEV (reference sequence). The CDR3 spans 16 residues.

The rearrangement links TRBV29-1 to TRBJ2-7; D ambiguous. The CDR3 consists of 10 residues. V lost 0 bases and J lost 6, with 3 bases in between. Germline lookup yields CDR1 SQVTM and CDR2 ANQGSEA. CDR3 nucleotide sequence: TGCAGCGTTGAAGAGGGCGAGCAGTACTTC. Encoded protein: CSVEEGEQYF.

This chain connects TRBV7-9 to TRBJ2-5, with D perhaps TRBD2 (7 bases). With 3 bases removed from V and 2 bases from J, the gap between germline ends came to 16 bases. The CDR3 runs to 16 residues. The germline V gene encodes CDR1 SEHNR and CDR2 FQNEAQ (reference sequence). Written as DNA, the CDR3 is TGTGCCAGCAGCTTGGGGGCAGCGGGGATTCAAGAGACCCAGTACTTC. This gives the protein CASSLGAAGIQETQYF.

This rearrangement joins TRBV6-1 to TRBJ1-1; D unresolved. This CDR3 has 11 amino acids. Germline CDR1 is MNHNS and CDR2 is SASEGT. Trimming left V 3 bases short and J 6 bases short, with 5 bases between. The DNA of the CDR3 is TGTGCCAGCAGTGATCCGGCTGAAGCTTTCTTT. This gives the protein CASSDPAEAFF.

The chain uses TRBV27 and TRBJ2-7; D perhaps matches TRBD1 (6 bases). The CDR3 length is 15 residues. CDR1 and CDR2 (germline): MNHEY, SMNVEV (reference sequence). Trimming left V 4 bases short and J 4 bases short, with 17 bases between. Here the CDR3 DNA reads TGTGCCAGCAGTTATACCTCGGGACACCTTTACGAGCAGTACTTC. Translated: CASSYTSGHLYEQYF.

CDR3 protein: CSVPDGYNEQFF. DNA of the CDR3: TGCAGCGTTCCGGACGGATACAATGAGCAGTTCTTC. The chain combines TRBV29-1 with TRBJ2-1; D ambiguous. The germline V gene has CDR1 SQVTM and CDR2 ANQGSEA. This CDR3 contains 12 residues. V lost 5 bases to trimming and J lost 4 bases, with 9 bases between them.

CDR3 nucleotide sequence: TGTGCCAGCAGCTTGGGACCCAGGGTAAACACTGAAGCTTTCTTT. Translation gives CASSLGPRVNTEAFF. The chain couples TRBV5-8 to TRBJ1-1, with a possible D match to TRBD1 (5 bases). Trimming left V 0 bases short and J 2 bases short, with 11 bases between. Germline V CDR1 and CDR2: SGHTS, YDEGEE. This CDR3 region has 15 residues.

The gene calls are TRBV7-9 and TRBJ2-1; 12 bases line up with TRBD2. Germline-derived CDR1 and CDR2 are SEHNR and FQNEAQ (reference sequence). V was pared by 6 bases and J by 0 bases, with 9 bases of the junction left unmatched. The CDR3 spans 18 residues. As DNA, the CDR3 is TGTGCCAGCAGACCAAGGACTAGCGGGACCGTCTCCTACAATGAGCAGTTCTTC. Its protein is CASRPRTSGTVSYNEQFF.

This CDR3 reads CASSFDKRTYEQYF. The CDR3 bases are TGTGCCAGCAGCTTCGACAAACGGACCTACGAGCAGTACTTC. This sequence joins TRBV7-9 and TRBJ2-7; D gene ambiguous. V lost 3 bases and J lost 2, with 11 bases in between. The CDR3 runs to 14 residues. Looked up from germline, CDR1 is SEHNR and CDR2 is FQNEAQ (reference sequence).

The genes are TRBV18 and TRBJ2-1; the match to TRBD2 covers 12 bases. Germline CDR1 KGHSH, CDR2 LQKENI. The CDR3 is 19 amino acids. J gave up 4 bases and V 0 bases, and 10 bases lay outside the gene matches. CDR3 coding DNA: TGTGCCAGCTCACCACCGAGGCTAGCGGGAGGGCAACAATACAATGAGCAGTTCTTC. This translates into CASSPPRLAGGQQYNEQFF.

This sequence joins TRBV19 and TRBJ2-1; TRBD2 matches 7 bases. Germline CDR1 and CDR2: LNHDA and SQIVND (reference sequence). There are 14 residues in the CDR3. Losses at the gene ends were 3 bases for V and 6 bases for J; bases not matched to a gene: 5. The CDR3 here is CASSMAGAFNEQFF. The CDR3 DNA sequence: TGTGCCAGTAGTATGGCGGGAGCGTTCAATGAGCAGTTCTTC.

This chain links TRBV29-1 with TRBJ2-1; TRBD2 agrees at 7 bases. The CDR3 is 16 residues long. Unmatched junction bases numbered 14, after V lost 4 bases and J lost 5 bases. Germline CDR1 SQVTM, CDR2 ANQGSEA. The CDR3 region is CSVVREGRLAHNEQFF. CDR3 DNA: TGCAGCGTTGTGAGGGAGGGGAGACTAGCCCACAATGAGCAGTTCTTC.

This chain uses TRBV28 with TRBJ2-7, with 8 positions matching TRBD1. J lost 2 bases, V lost 4 bases, and 16 bases had no gene match. This CDR3 contains 18 residues. Germline-derived CDR1 and CDR2 are MDHEN and SYDVKM. CDR3 amino acids: CASSSTYTRTGKPYEQYF. CDR3 sequence (DNA): TGTGCCAGCAGTTCGACGTATACCAGGACAGGGAAGCCCTACGAGCAGTACTTC.